This TCR beta chain stems from a study of T cell clones after liver transplantation. Data came from immunoSEQ multiplex PCR; TCRdb stores just in-frame clones and leaves some out. The table shows tens of thousands of clones, with 86% occurring only once. This CDR3 is built from 17 residues. The germline CDR1 and CDR2 sequences are SGDLS and YYNGEE. Trimming cost V 4 bases and J 4 bases; bases outside gene matches: 12. V and J are TRBV9 and TRBJ2-2; 8 bases fit TRBD1. The material sequenced was CD8+ T cells from blood, taken 12 months after liver transplant. This clonotype was sampled from a human patient who received a liver transplant. The graft donor may account for some of the T cells. The CDR3 loop is CASSPPPGGVGTGELFF. The CDR3 nucleotides read TGTGCCAGCAGCCCGCCTCCAGGGGGCGTCGGCACCGGGGAGCTGTTTTTT. Drawing the rest from reference TRBV9 and TRBJ2-2, the complete variable domain is DSGVTQTPKHLITATGQRVTLRCSPRSGDLSVYWYQQSLDQGLQFLIQYYNGEERAKGNILERFSAQQFPDLHSELNLSSLELGDSALYFCASSPPPGGVGTGELFFGEGSRLTVL.